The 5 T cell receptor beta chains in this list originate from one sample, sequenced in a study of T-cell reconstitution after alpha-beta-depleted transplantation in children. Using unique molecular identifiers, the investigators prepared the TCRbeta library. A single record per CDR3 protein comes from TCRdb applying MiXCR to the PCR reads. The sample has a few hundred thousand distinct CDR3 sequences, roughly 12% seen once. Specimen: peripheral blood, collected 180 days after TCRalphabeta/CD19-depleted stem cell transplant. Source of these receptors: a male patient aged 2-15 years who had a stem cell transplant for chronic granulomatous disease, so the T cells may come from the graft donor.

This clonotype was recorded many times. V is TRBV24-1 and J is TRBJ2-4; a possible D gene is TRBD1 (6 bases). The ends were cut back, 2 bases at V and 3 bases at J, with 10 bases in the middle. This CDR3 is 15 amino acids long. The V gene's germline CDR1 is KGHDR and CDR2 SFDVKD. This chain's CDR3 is CATSDSEGVKNIQYF. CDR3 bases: TGTGCCACCAGTGATTCAGAGGGGGTCAAAAACATTCAGTACTTC.

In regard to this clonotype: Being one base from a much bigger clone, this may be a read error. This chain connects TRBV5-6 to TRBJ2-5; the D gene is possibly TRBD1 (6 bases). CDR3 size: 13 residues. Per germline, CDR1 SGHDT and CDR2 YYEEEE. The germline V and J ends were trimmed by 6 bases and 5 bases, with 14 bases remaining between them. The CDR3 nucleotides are TGTGCCAGCACCTTCCCAGGGGCGGAGACCCAGTACTTC. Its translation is CASTFPGAETQYF. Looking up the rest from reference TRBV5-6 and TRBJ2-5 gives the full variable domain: DAGVTQSPTHLIKTRGQQVTLRCSPKSGHDTVSWYQQALGQGPQFIFQYYEEEERQRGNFPDRFSGHQFPNYSSELNVNALLLGDSALYLCASTFPGAETQYFGPGTRLLVL.

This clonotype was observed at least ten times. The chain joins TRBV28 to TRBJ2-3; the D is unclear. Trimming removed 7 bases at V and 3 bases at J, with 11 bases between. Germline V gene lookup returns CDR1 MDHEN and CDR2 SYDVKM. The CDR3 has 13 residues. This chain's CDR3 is CASTSSQTDTQYF. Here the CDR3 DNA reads TGTGCCAGCACGAGTAGCCAGACAGATACGCAGTATTTT.

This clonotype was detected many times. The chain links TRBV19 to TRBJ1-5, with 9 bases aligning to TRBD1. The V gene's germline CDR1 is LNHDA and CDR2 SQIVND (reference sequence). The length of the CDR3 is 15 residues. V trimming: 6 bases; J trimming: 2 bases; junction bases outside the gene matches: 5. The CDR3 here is CASSRQGGGNQPQHF. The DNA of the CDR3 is TGTGCCAGTAGCCGACAGGGGGGCGGCAATCAGCCCCAGCATTTT. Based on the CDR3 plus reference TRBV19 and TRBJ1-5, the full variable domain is DGGITQSPKYLFRKEGQNVTLSCEQNLNHDAMYWYRQDPGQGLRLIYYSQIVNDFQKGDIAEGYSVSREKKESFPLTVTSAQKNPTAFYLCASSRQGGGNQPQHFGDGTRLSIL.

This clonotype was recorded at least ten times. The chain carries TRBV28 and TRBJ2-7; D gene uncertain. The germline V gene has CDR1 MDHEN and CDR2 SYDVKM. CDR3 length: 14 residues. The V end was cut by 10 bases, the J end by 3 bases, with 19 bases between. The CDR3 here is CATWALGDHYEQYF. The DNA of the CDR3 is TGTGCCACCTGGGCCCTCGGAGATCACTACGAGCAGTACTTC.